The present TCR beta chain was sequenced within a study of shared clonotypes between healthy human individuals. The genomic DNA of each subset was split evenly across several immunoSEQ plates. The method was immunoSEQ multiplex PCR; TCRdb's version includes in-frame clones alone and lacks a portion of them. This table holds 980,000 or so clones, about three quarters found once. CDR3 size: 14 residues. Germline CDR1 reads SGHRS; CDR2 reads YFSETQ. Germline trimming cut 3 bases from V and 2 bases from J; bases unmatched to any gene: 2. CD45RA+ naive and CD45RA-negative memory subsets were separated from CD4+ cells.

The TCR comes from a man in his late teens or twenties in good health. Material for sequencing was memory CD4+ T cells sorted from blood. Noted subset: CD45RA-negative fraction. The chain couples TRBV5-1 to TRBJ2-3; the match to TRBD1 covers 8 bases. The CDR3, as DNA: TGCGCCAGCAGCTCAGGGGGCCACACAGATACGCAGTATTTT. Its translation is CASSSGGHTDTQYF.